These 8 T cell receptor beta chains came from one sample sequenced in a study of blood T cells in healthy people across ages. The authors ran a second PCR of 7 to 11 cycles using a sample-barcoded 5' primer and a J-beta primer mix. Via MiXCR, TCRdb re-called the 5' RACE reads, giving one row per CDR3 protein. The sample consists of more than 900,000 distinct CDR3 sequences, just under 30% of them appearing once. The same specimen was also included in a second study, on T cells of mothers and their children.

Sequenced: blood. The receptors stem from a woman between 40 and 50 years old in good health.

The CDR3 DNA reads TGTGCCAGCAGCGTTCAGGCAGGAAGATCCTACAATGAGCAGTTCTTC. Its translation is CASSVQAGRSYNEQFF. This chain uses TRBV9 with TRBJ2-1, with D hard to call. V lost 2 bases and J 1 base, leaving 13 bases between the germline ends. Germline lookup yields CDR1 SGDLS and CDR2 YYNGEE. This CDR3 is 16 amino acids long.

This clonotype was found many times. The chain has TRBV20-1 and TRBJ2-7; D may match TRBD1 or TRBD2 (5 bases each). CDR3 length equals 15 residues. The germline V gene has CDR1 DFQATT and CDR2 SNEGSKA (reference sequence). Trimming took 5 bases from V and 0 from J, leaving 17 bases between them. In nucleotides, the CDR3 is TGCAGTGCTCCCGGGACGCGTTCTCCCTCCTACGAGCAGTACTTC. Translated: CSAPGTRSPSYEQYF.

This clonotype was observed at least ten times. J is TRBJ2-1 and V is TRBV6-5; D may be TRBD1 (5 bases). This CDR3 is built from 11 residues. Deletions cut 6 bases from V and 8 bases from J, with 8 bases between. The V gene's germline CDR1 is MNHEY and CDR2 SVGAGI. CDR3 protein: CASRDSHEQFF. DNA for the CDR3: TGTGCCAGCAGAGACAGCCATGAGCAGTTCTTC.

This clonotype occurred many times. The V call is TRBV12-3 or TRBV12-4, the J call TRBJ2-1; D remains unclear. V was shortened by 4 bases and J by 3 bases, with 4 bases between the two germline ends. The CDR3 runs 12 residues. The CDR3 region is CASSYNYNEQFF. In DNA form, the CDR3 reads TGTGCCAGCAGTTACAACTACAATGAGCAGTTCTTC.

V and J are TRBV5-1 and TRBJ2-5; D is perhaps TRBD1 (5 bases). Trimming removed 5 bases from V and 2 bases from J, with 10 bases in between. This CDR3 is built from 13 residues. Germline V gives CDR1 SGHRS, CDR2 YFSETQ. As DNA, the CDR3 is TGCGCCAGCAGTTCAGGGTGGCAAGAGACCCAGTACTTC. Translated: CASSSGWQETQYF.

This clonotype showed up just a few times. V and J are TRBV5-1 and TRBJ2-7, with 7 bases fitting TRBD1. J was trimmed by 4 bases and V by 4 bases; bases with no gene match: 11. CDR3 size: 15 residues. From germline, CDR1 is SGHRS and CDR2 YFSETQ. CDR3 protein: CASSVSPGTAYEQYF. CDR3 nucleotides: TGCGCCAGCAGCGTCAGCCCCGGGACAGCTTACGAGCAGTACTTC.

This clonotype has only one observation. This sequence joins TRBV7-2 and TRBJ1-3; a weak D match, TRBD1 (5 bases). CDR1 is SGHTA and CDR2 is FQGNSA in the germline V gene. Trimming removed 2 bases at V and 0 bases at J, with 14 bases between. The CDR3 covers 17 residues. This CDR3 reads CASSLIMGRFSGNTIYF. The CDR3 DNA reads as TGTGCCAGCAGCTTAATTATGGGACGGTTCTCTGGAAACACCATATATTTT.

The J gene is TRBJ2-1, the V gene TRBV7-3; 7 bases agree with TRBD2. From germline, CDR1 is SGHTA and CDR2 FQGTGA. The CDR3 is made up of 16 amino acids. With V trimmed by 5 bases and J by 2 bases, 9 bases remained unmatched. The CDR3: CASSPEAGVTYNEQFF. CDR3 DNA: TGTGCCAGCAGCCCTGAGGCGGGGGTGACCTACAATGAGCAGTTCTTC.